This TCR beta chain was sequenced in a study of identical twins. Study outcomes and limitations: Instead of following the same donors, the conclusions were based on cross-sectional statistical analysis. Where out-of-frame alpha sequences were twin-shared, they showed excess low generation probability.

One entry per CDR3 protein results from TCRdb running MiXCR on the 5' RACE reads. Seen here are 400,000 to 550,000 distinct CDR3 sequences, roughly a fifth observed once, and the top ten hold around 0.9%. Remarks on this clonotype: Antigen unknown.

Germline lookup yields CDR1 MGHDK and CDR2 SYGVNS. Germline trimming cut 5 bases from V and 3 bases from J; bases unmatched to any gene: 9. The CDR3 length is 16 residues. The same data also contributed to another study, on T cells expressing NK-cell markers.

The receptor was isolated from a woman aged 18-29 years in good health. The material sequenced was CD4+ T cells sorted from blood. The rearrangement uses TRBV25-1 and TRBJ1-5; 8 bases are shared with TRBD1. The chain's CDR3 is CASSPDRTGNNQPQHF. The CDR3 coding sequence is TGTGCCAGCAGTCCAGATAGGACAGGGAACAATCAGCCCCAGCATTTT.